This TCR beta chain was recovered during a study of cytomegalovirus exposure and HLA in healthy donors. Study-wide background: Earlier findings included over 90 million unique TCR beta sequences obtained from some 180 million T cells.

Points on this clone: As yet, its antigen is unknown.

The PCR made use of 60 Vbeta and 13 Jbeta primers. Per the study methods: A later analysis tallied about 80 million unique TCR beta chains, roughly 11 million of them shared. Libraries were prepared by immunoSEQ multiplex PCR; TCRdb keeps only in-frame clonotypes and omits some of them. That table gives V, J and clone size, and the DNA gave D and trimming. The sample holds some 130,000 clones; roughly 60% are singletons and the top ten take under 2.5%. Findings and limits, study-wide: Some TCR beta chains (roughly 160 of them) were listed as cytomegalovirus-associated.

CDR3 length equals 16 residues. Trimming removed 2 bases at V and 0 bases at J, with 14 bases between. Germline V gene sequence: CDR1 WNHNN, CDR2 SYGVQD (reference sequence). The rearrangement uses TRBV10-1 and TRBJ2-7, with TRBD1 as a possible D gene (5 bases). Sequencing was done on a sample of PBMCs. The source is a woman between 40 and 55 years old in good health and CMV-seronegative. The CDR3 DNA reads TGCGCCAGCAGTGAGGGTAAGGGGTCAATCTCCTACGAGCAGTACTTC. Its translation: CASSEGKGSISYEQYF.